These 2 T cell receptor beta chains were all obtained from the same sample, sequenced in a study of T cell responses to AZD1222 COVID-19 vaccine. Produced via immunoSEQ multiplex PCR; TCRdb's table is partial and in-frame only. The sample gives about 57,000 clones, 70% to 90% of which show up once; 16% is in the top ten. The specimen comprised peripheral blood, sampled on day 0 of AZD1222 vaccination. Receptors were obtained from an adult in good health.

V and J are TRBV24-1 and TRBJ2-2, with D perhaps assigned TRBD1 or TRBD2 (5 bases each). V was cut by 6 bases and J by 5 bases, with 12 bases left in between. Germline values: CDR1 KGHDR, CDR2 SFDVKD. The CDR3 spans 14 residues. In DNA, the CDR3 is TGTGCCACCAGTCAGGGAGTGGAGACCGGGGAGCTGTTTTTT. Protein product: CATSQGVETGELFF.

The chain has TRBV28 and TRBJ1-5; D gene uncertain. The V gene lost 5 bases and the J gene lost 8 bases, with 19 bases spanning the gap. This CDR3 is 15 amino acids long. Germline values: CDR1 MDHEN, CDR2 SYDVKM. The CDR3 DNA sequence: TGTGCCAGCAGTCTACTCAATGGAAGGATCAAGCCCCAGCATTTT. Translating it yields CASSLLNGRIKPQHF.